This is a list of T cell receptor beta chains from one sample in a study of OX40 agonist ivuxolimab in advanced cancers. Assay: immunoSEQ multiplex PCR; the TCRdb copy retains only in-frame clones and omits some. The table records about 70,000 clones, about nine tenths of them present only once. The sample in question was CD4+ or CD8+ T cells sorted from blood, obtained in a trial of the OX40 agonist ivuxolimab. All receptors come from an adult with an advanced solid tumor such as melanoma, head and neck, liver or kidney cancer. Each CDR3 is given with its conserved first and last residue.

>TRBJ1-4|TRBV25-1
CASRGRGEGEKLFF
>NA|TRBV7-8
CASSLATSYEQYF
>TRBJ1-1|TRBV7-6
CASSLAEGQSEAFF
>TRBJ2-7|TRBV19
CASRSSGSASYEQYF
>TRBJ2-7|TRBV6-5
CASSYLGAKYEQYF
>TRBJ2-5|TRBV5-1
CASSRTLAGDQETQYF
>TRBJ2-7|TRBV6-6
CASRDVGEQYF
>TRBJ1-2|TRBV27
CASSTTGTGVSYTF
>TRBJ1-2|TRBV5-4
CASSIGTGYYGYTF
>TRBJ1-5|TRBV6-5
CASSRWTGGDQPQHF
>TRBJ2-7|TRBV6-1
CASSGGTTSYEQYF
>TRBJ1-1|TRBV27
CASSLQGGVTEAFF
>TRBJ2-1|TRBV4-1
CASSQGGGRGGSYNEQFF
>TRBJ2-5|TRBV28
CASSLGEGKTQYF
>TRBJ2-1|TRBV7-6
CASSPRTSGVRSYNEQFF
>TRBJ2-5|TRBV2
CASVRLAYQETQYF
>TRBJ2-1|TRBV4-1
CASSQDPDTSSYNEQFF
>TRBJ2-1|TRBV7-7
CASSLALSQGVSYEQFF
>TRBJ1-5|TRBV5-6
CASSSYGAGSNQPQHF
>TRBJ2-5|TRBV5-1
CASSPGNPQETQYF
>TRBJ2-3|TRBV5-6
CASTSDRTRASTDTQYF
>TRBJ1-6|TRBV6-1
CASGLGDSPLHF
>TRBJ2-2|TRBV11-2
CASSLNEHRGPGELFF
>TRBJ2-1|TRBV28
CASNSPASGGNNEQFF
>TRBJ1-1|TRBV2
CANLRGAGSTEAFF
>TRBJ1-5|TRBV6-1
CASIMGDSSNQPQHF
>TRBJ2-1|TRBV6-5
CASIGSSRNEQFF
>TRBJ2-5|TRBV7-2
CASSQKPYRSGGAIETQYF
>TRBJ2-1|TRBV7-2
CASSPSGKNNEQFF
>TRBJ2-1|TRBV5-4
CASSLGGPTRNNEQFF
>TRBJ1-1|TRBV5-1
CASSWGGPNTEAFF
>TRBJ2-3|TRBV6-6
CASRLAGSRRVDTQYF
>TRBJ1-2|TRBV7-9
CASSLGRTVDYGYTF
>TRBJ2-1|TRBV5-4
CASSFSGASYNEQFF
>TRBJ1-1|TRBV20-1
CSAEMNTEAFF
>TRBJ2-7|TRBV11-2
CASSKWLEQYF
>TRBJ1-2|TRBV5-4
CASSVQGANYGYTF
>TRBJ2-5|TRBV18
CASSPPRDRWAKETQYF
>TRBJ1-2|TRBV7-9
CASSPGQGTLSNYGYTF
>TRBJ2-2|TRBV11-2
CASSRSRDTGELFF
>TRBJ1-1|TRBV20-1
CSASHGEKAFF